The subject of this entry is one T cell receptor (beta chain). No antigen is known for it. The data stem from a study of cytomegalovirus exposure and HLA in healthy donors. After removal of 6 bases from V and 8 bases from J, the junction contained 6 bases not matched to a gene. Germline V lookup: CDR1 MNHNS, CDR2 SASEGT. The CDR3 is 15 residues long. Study results and limitations: TRBV6-2, TRBV6-3 and some other V segments were excluded as indistinguishable.

Vbeta (60) and Jbeta (13) primers were used in the PCR. The table came from immunoSEQ multiplex PCR; TCRdb's copy has only in-frame clones and leaves some out. The top ten clones hold 4% to 4.5% of a sample with roughly 80,000 clones, over 60% of them seen once. The receptor was derived from a male donor in good health and CMV-seropositive. The sequencing input was PBMCs. The V call is TRBV6-1, the J call TRBJ2-1, with 14 bases fitting TRBD2. CDR3 bases: TGTGCCAGCAGCAGCGGACTAGCGGGAGGAGATGAGCAGTTCTTC. Protein product: CASSSGLAGGDEQFF.